This entry is about one T cell receptor (beta chain). Its matching antigen is unknown. Sequenced by immunoSEQ multiplex PCR; TCRdb stores in-frame clones only, minus some. The data contain 2 million to 2.5 million clones, over 90% of them singletons. This sample was included in a study of shared clonotypes between healthy human individuals. Findings and caveats of the study: Researchers sampled blood only, noting tissue repertoires likely differ.

Sequenced input: naive CD4+ T cells from PBMCs. Subset of the sample: CD45RA+ positively selected. The receptor's source is a man aged 18 to 35 in good health. Some clones in this sample may be carry-over from other donors' samples.

The CDR3 region has the DNA TGTGCCGGGCAAGGGGGCGGTTGGACCGGGGAGCTGTTTTTT. As protein: CAGQGGGWTGELFF. The chain employs TRBV28 and TRBJ2-2; TRBD1 matches 7 bases. Germline lookup yields CDR1 MDHEN and CDR2 SYDVKM. V lost 11 bases, J lost 5 bases, and 11 bases stayed unmatched. The CDR3 has 14 amino acids.